The present entry profiles one TCR beta chain with its context. Its matching antigen is unknown. The CDR3 has 13 amino acids. Germline V gene data show CDR1 as MDHEN and CDR2 as SYDVKM. V lost 6 bases to trimming and J lost 7 bases, with 13 bases between them. The entry originates in a study of identifying expanded T cells in peripheral blood. Study-level results: Over about two and four weeks, about 17 and 20 clones changed, versus roughly 1.1 between replicates. Variance in clone template counts between approximately two-week samples significantly increased with total template count across all healthy donors.

During the collection period, no donor immune events like infections were recorded. Produced via immunoSEQ multiplex PCR; TCRdb's table is partial and in-frame only. The data hold some 91,000 clones, with about nine tenths observed a single time. Sequenced: blood. The genes are TRBV28 and TRBJ1-5, with D possibly matching TRBD1 (6 bases). This receptor was obtained from a person between 18 and 75 years old in good health. The CDR3 spells CASRGGPGQPQHF. The CDR3 region has the DNA TGTGCCAGCAGGGGGGGGCCTGGACAGCCCCAGCATTTT. Complete variable domain (other parts from reference TRBV28 and TRBJ1-5): DVKVTQSSRYLVKRTGEKVFLECVQDMDHENMFWYRQDPGLGLRLIYFSYDVKMKEKGDIPEGYSVSREKKERFSLILESASTNQTSMYLCASRGGPGQPQHFGDGTRLSIL.